The 7 T cell receptor beta chains in this list originate from one sample, sequenced in a study of blood T cell repertoires in COVID-19. Profiling relied on immunoSEQ multiplex PCR, and the TCRdb table lists in-frame clones only, not all of them. Among 150,000 to 250,000 clones listed, about 80% were seen once. Sequencing was done on a sample of PBMCs or T cells enriched from blood (not recorded which). These receptors were obtained from a man between 40 and 49 years old who had recovered from COVID-19.

The gene calls are TRBV6-5 and TRBJ1-6; TRBD1 agrees at 7 bases. The CDR3 covers 15 residues. Germline V gene lookup returns CDR1 MNHEY and CDR2 SVGAGI. The trim removed 0 bases at V and 9 bases at J, leaving 5 bases unmatched. In DNA form, the CDR3 reads TGTGCCAGCAGTTACTCGACAGGGTCGGGTTCACCCCTCCACTTT. Translating gives CASSYSTGSGSPLHF.

The chain couples TRBV6-5 to TRBJ2-1; 11 nucleotides line up with TRBD1. Per the germline V gene, CDR1 is MNHEY and CDR2 is SVGAGI. Germline trimming cut 6 bases from V and 10 bases from J; bases unmatched to any gene: 5. This CDR3 region has 13 residues. The CDR3 nucleotides are TGTGCCAGCAGGGGGACAGGGGGGAGGGAGCAGTTCTTC. Translated: CASRGTGGREQFF.

The chain joins TRBV11-2 to TRBJ1-1; 7 nucleotides align to TRBD1. The length of the CDR3 is 15 residues. V lost 6 bases, J lost 2 bases, and 9 bases stayed unmatched. The V gene's germline CDR1 is SGHAT and CDR2 FQNNGV. Here the CDR3 reads CASRFDRDGNTEAFF. The CDR3 DNA follows: TGTGCCAGCAGGTTTGACAGGGATGGAAACACTGAAGCTTTCTTT.

For the CDR3, the DNA is TGTGCCAGCAGCTTGGCGGGGGGAGGGAATGAGCAGTTCTTC. This sequence encodes CASSLAGGGNEQFF. This chain joins TRBV11-2 and TRBJ2-1, with 8 nucleotides matching TRBD2. The CDR3 runs to 14 residues. J gave up 7 bases and V 3 bases, and 5 bases lay outside the gene matches. Germline V CDR1 and CDR2: SGHAT, FQNNGV.

The chain carries TRBV28 and TRBJ1-2; no clear D gene. V gave up 2 bases and J gave up 3 bases, with 13 bases separating them. Germline lookup yields CDR1 MDHEN and CDR2 SYDVKM. CDR3 length: 15 amino acids. CDR3 DNA sequence: TGTGCCAGCAGTTTAGCGGCACCGCATTACTATGGCTACACCTTC. This codes for CASSLAAPHYYGYTF.

The chain links TRBV19 to TRBJ1-6, with 12 bases fitting TRBD1. CDR1 and CDR2 from the germline V gene are LNHDA and SQIVND (reference sequence). The trim removed 7 bases at V and 7 bases at J, leaving 5 bases unmatched. The CDR3 runs 15 residues. The CDR3 sequence is CASKGQGAPNSPLHF. CDR3 coding DNA: TGTGCCAGTAAGGGACAGGGGGCACCGAATTCACCCCTCCACTTT.

This chain links TRBV6-5 with TRBJ2-3, with 8 bases fitting TRBD2. The ends lost 2 bases at V and 2 bases at J; junction bases unmatched: 3. The germline gives CDR1 MNHEY, CDR2 SVGAGI. This CDR3 region has 15 residues. The CDR3 coding sequence is TGTGCCAGCAGTTACACGCGGGGGGCCACAGATACGCAGTATTTT. It yields the protein CASSYTRGATDTQYF.